Here is one TCR beta chain with its context. Its antigen remains unknown. Germline CDR1 SGDLS, CDR2 YYNGEE. V lost 4 bases, J lost 0 bases, and 14 bases lay in between. This CDR3 contains 16 residues. The entry originates in a study of cytomegalovirus exposure and HLA in healthy donors. The wider study: According to later analysis, the same platform produced the 110 or so validation and around 730 first-cohort repertoires. Study-wide points: Three CMV-associated chains proved CMV antigen-specific in vitro. The authors enumerated over 150 TCR beta chains as linked to cytomegalovirus.

Measured with immunoSEQ multiplex PCR; TCRdb has only the in-frame clones, and not every one. Here the sample spans about 110,000 clones, roughly 84% being singletons. The V gene is TRBV9, the J gene TRBJ2-1; D unclear. Sequencing input: PBMCs. This TCR came from a woman under 30 in good health and CMV-seronegative. For the CDR3, the DNA is TGTGCCAGCAGCCCCCGTGAGAGAAGCTCCTACAATGAGCAGTTCTTC. This translates into CASSPRERSSYNEQFF.